One TCR beta chain is described in this entry. Vbeta (60) and Jbeta (13) primers were used in the PCR. Method: immunoSEQ multiplex PCR; TCRdb's copy keeps in-frame clones and lacks some. The top ten hold around 1.2% of the sample, which has about 130,000 clones, around 77% seen once. These data come from a study of cytomegalovirus exposure and HLA in healthy donors. All the people who gave samples were healthy bone marrow donors. Sequencing was carried out using PBMCs. This receptor was identified in a man in his forties or fifties in good health and CMV-seronegative.

The CDR3 is CAISDGTAKETQYF. Written as DNA, the CDR3 is TGTGCCATCAGTGATGGGACAGCTAAAGAGACCCAGTACTTC. The chain carries TRBV10-3 and TRBJ2-5; TRBD1 aligns across 7 bases. The V gene end was trimmed by 3 bases and the J gene end by 3 bases; junction bases not matched to a gene: 4. There are 14 residues in the CDR3. Per germline, CDR1 ENHRY and CDR2 SYGVKD.